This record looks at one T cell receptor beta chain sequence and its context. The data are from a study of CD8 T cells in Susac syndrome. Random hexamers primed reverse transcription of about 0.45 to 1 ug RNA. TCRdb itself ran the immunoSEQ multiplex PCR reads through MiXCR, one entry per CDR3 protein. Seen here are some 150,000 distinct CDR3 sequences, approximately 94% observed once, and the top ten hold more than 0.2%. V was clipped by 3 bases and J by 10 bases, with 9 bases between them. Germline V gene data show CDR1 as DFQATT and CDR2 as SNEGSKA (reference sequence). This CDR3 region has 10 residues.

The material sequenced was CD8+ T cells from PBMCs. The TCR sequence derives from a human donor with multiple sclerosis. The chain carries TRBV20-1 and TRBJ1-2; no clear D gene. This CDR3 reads CSASTGDYTF. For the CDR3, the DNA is TGCAGTGCTAGTACTGGGGACTACACCTTC.